This note documents a single T cell receptor beta chain sequence. Its antigen is unidentified. These data belong to a study of shared clonotypes between healthy human individuals. Study-level results: Estimated richness values were generally larger in naive subsets than in memory subsets.

The split of CD4+ cells yielded CD45RA+ naive and CD45RA-negative memory subsets. Measured with immunoSEQ multiplex PCR; TCRdb has only the in-frame clones, and not every one. The sample lists hundreds of thousands of clones, around 97% occurring once. Germline V gene sequence: CDR1 MNHEY, CDR2 SMNVEV (reference sequence). Trimming removed 1 base at V and 1 base at J, with 9 bases between. CDR3 length equals 15 residues. This chain joins TRBV27 and TRBJ2-3; TRBD2 might be the D (6 bases). The sample consisted of naive CD4+ T cells sorted from blood. The subset here: CD45RA+ positively selected. The receptor's source is a woman aged 30 to 39 in good health. In DNA form, the CDR3 reads TGTGCCAGCAGTTTATGGGCTAGCGGCACAGATACGCAGTATTTT. It translates to CASSLWASGTDTQYF.